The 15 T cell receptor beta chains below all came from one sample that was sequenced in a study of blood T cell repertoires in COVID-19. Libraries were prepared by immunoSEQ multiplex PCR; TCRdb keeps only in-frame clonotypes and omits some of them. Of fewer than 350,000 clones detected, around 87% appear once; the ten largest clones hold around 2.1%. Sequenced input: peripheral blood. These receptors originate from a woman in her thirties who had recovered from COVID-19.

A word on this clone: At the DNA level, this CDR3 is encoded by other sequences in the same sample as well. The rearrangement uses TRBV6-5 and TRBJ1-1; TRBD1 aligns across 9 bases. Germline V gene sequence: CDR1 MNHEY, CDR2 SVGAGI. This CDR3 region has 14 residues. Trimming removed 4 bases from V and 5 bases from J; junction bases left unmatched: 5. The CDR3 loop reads CASSLQGAGTEAFF. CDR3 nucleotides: TGTGCCAGCAGTTTACAGGGGGCCGGGACTGAAGCTTTCTTT.

The CDR3 coding sequence is TGTGCCAGCAGTGAGGAACTAGCGGGACCTTCCTACGAGCAGTACTTC. Translating it yields CASSEELAGPSYEQYF. The rearrangement joins TRBV6-1 to TRBJ2-7; 10 bases map to TRBD2. The CDR3 is 16 amino acids. Unmatched junction bases numbered 6, after V lost 3 bases and J lost 1 base. The germline V gene encodes CDR1 MNHNS and CDR2 SASEGT.

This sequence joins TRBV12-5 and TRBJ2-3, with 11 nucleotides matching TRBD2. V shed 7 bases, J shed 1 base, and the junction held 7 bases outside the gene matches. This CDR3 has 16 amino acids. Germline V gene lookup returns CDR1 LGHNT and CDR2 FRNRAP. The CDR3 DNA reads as TGTGCTAGTGCCCTCGGACTAGCGGGTCGCACAGATACGCAGTATTTT. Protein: CASALGLAGRTDTQYF.

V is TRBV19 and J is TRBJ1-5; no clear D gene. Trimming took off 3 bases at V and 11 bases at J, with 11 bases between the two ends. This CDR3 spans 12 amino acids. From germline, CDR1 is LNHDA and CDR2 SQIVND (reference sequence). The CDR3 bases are TGTGCCAGTAGTATGGGGAGTCTGGCCCAGCATTTT. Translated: CASSMGSLAQHF.

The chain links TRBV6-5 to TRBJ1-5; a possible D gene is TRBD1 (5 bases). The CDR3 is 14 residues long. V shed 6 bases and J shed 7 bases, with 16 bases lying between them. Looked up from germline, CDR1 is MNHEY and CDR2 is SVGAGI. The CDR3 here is CASSVLGAGQPQHF. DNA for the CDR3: TGTGCCAGCAGCGTCCTAGGGGCTGGGCAGCCCCAGCATTTT.

The CDR3 DNA sequence: TGTGCCAGCTCACTGGACAGAGATACGCAGTATTTT. It is translated as CASSLDRDTQYF. The V call is TRBV18, the J call TRBJ2-3; tentative D call: TRBD1 (6 bases). The CDR3 spans 12 residues. V dropped 4 bases and J dropped 5 bases, with 7 bases sitting between them. CDR1 KGHSH and CDR2 LQKENI come from the germline V gene.

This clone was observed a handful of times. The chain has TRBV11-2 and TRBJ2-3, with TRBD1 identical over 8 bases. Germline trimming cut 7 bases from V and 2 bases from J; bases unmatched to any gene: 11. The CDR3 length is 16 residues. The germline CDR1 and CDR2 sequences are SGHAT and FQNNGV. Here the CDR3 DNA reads TGTGCCAGCACCTCCGATAGGACAGGGATCACAGATACGCAGTATTTT. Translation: CASTSDRTGITDTQYF.

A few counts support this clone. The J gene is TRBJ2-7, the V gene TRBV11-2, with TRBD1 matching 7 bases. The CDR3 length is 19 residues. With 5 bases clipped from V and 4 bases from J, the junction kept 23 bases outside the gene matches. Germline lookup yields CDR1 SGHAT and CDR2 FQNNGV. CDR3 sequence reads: CASSPIRRRQGGPGYEQYF. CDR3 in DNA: TGTGCCAGCAGCCCTATCCGCCGCCGACAGGGTGGCCCCGGTTACGAGCAGTACTTC.

The CDR3 spells CASIAVLADTQYF. CDR3 bases: TGTGCCAGCATTGCAGTCCTCGCAGATACGCAGTATTTT. J is TRBJ2-3 and V is TRBV2; D ambiguous. Between the trimmed V and J ends, which lost 7 bases and 4 bases, there was a span of 12 bases. The length of the CDR3 is 13 residues. Germline CDR1 reads SNHLY; CDR2 reads FYNNEI.

CDR3 sequence (DNA): TGCGCCAGCAAAAGACAGGGCGCCTACAATGAGCAGTTCTTC. Residues: CASKRQGAYNEQFF. The rearrangement links TRBV5-1 to TRBJ2-1, with 7 nucleotides matching TRBD1. CDR3 length: 14 residues. J lost 2 bases, V lost 6 bases, and 5 bases had no gene match. The germline gives CDR1 SGHRS, CDR2 YFSETQ.

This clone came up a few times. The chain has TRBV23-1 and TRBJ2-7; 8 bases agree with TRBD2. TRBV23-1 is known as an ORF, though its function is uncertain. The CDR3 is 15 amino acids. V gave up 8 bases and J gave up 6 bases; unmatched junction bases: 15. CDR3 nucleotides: TGCGCCAGCCGGGTCGGGGGGCGGGAGGAAGGCGAGCAGTACTTC. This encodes CASRVGGREEGEQYF.

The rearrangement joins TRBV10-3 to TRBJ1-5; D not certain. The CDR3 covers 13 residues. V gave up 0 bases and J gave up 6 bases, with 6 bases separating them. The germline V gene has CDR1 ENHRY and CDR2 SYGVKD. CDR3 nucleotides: TGTGCCATCAGTGAGTCTCTAGGTCAGCCCCAGCATTTT. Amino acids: CAISESLGQPQHF.

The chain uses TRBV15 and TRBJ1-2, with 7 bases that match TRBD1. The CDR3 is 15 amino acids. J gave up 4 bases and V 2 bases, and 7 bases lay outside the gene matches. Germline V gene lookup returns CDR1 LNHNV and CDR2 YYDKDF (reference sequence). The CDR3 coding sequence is TGTGCCACCAGCAGAACCCGGGACAGCTCCTATGGCTACACCTTC. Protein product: CATSRTRDSSYGYTF. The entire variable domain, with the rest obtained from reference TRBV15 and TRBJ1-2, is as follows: DAMVIQNPRYQVTQFGKPVTLSCSQTLNHNVMYWYQQKSSQAPKLLFHYYDKDFNNEADTPDNFQSRRPNTSFCFLDIRSPGLGDTAMYLCATSRTRDSSYGYTFGSGTRLTVV.

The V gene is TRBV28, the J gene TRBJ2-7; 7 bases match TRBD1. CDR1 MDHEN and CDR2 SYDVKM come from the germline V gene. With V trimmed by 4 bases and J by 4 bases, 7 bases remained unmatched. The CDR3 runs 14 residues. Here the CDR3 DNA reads TGTGCCAGCAGTTGGACAGGTCGGAATTACGAGCAGTACTTC. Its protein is CASSWTGRNYEQYF.

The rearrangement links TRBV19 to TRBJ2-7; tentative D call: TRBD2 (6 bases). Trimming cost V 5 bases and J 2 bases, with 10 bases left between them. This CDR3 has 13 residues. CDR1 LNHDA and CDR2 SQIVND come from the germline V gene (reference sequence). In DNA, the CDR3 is TGTGCCAGTAGTGGGACTGCCCCCTACGAGCAGTACTTC. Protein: CASSGTAPYEQYF.